This entry describes one T cell receptor (beta chain). The junction does not match germline at one end; this may be a read error. TCRdb re-called the reads through MiXCR, storing one row per CDR3 protein. The table shows more than 2,000 distinct CDR3 sequences, with 20% to 25% occurring only once. This specimen belongs to a study of lung T cells in sarcoidosis with Löfgren's syndrome. The TCR comes from a human donor with sarcoidosis (Löfgren's syndrome or another form), or a control subject (not recorded which). Sequencing input: CD4+ T cells from bronchoalveolar lavage.

The CDR3 nucleotides are TGCGACAGCAGTGACCTCGTCTACGGGCAGTACTTC. Encoded protein: CDSSDLVYGQYF. The chain joins TRBV10-1 to TRBJ2-7; unclear D gene. The CDR3 extends over 12 amino acids. The germline V gene encodes CDR1 WNHNN and CDR2 SYGVQD (reference sequence).